These 16 T cell receptor beta chains were all obtained from the same sample, sequenced in a study of OX40 agonist ivuxolimab in advanced cancers. Some clones are missing from TCRdb's copy, which holds only in-frame ones; the method was immunoSEQ multiplex PCR. The data show about 83,000 clones, about 85% seen once. The specimen comprised CD4+ or CD8+ T cells sorted from blood, sampled in a trial of the OX40 agonist ivuxolimab. The receptors here all came from an adult with an advanced solid tumor such as melanoma, head and neck, liver or kidney cancer.

The chain recombines TRBV5-6 with TRBJ1-1; TRBD1 is a possible D gene (6 bases). Germline V gene lookup returns CDR1 SGHDT and CDR2 YYEEEE. Trimming took 5 bases from V and 7 from J, leaving 21 bases between them. The CDR3 has 15 residues. The CDR3 bases are TGTGCCAGCAGGATAGATCCAGGGGAGGAGGGTGAAGCTTTCTTT. This encodes CASRIDPGEEGEAFF.

The gene calls are TRBV6-1 and TRBJ2-7; 8 bases line up with TRBD1. The ends lost 5 bases at V and 0 bases at J; junction bases unmatched: 6. The germline V gene has CDR1 MNHNS and CDR2 SASEGT. The CDR3 runs 15 residues. CDR3 nucleotide sequence: TGTGCCAGCAGTTCCGGCAGGGGGCCCTCCTACGAGCAGTACTTC. It encodes CASSSGRGPSYEQYF.

The gene calls are TRBV18 and TRBJ2-3; the D call may be TRBD1 or TRBD2 (6 bases each). V shed 3 bases and J shed 2 bases, with 12 bases lying between them. Germline CDR1 and CDR2: KGHSH and LQKENI. The CDR3 runs to 15 residues. CDR3 region: CASSPAQGLTDTQYF. In DNA, the CDR3 is TGTGCCAGCTCACCGGCACAGGGACTCACAGATACGCAGTATTTT.

The J gene is TRBJ1-4, the V gene TRBV6-1; the D gene is possibly TRBD1 (6 bases). Germline CDR1 and CDR2: MNHNS and SASEGT. This CDR3 has 14 amino acids. The V gene lost 2 bases and the J gene lost 6 bases, with 10 bases spanning the gap. CDR3 residues: CASSETGNYEKLFF. The CDR3 nucleotides read TGTGCCAGCAGTGAAACAGGGAACTATGAAAAACTGTTTTTT.

V gene TRBV29-1 combines with J gene TRBJ2-7; D could derive from TRBD1 or TRBD2 (6 bases each). From germline, CDR1 is SQVTM and CDR2 ANQGSEA. Trimming cost V 4 bases and J 1 base, with 14 bases left between them. The CDR3 contains 14 residues. The CDR3 spells CSVVIAGTSYEQYF. CDR3 DNA sequence: TGCAGCGTTGTCATTGCGGGGACATCCTACGAGCAGTACTTC.

This chain links TRBV29-1 with TRBJ2-1; tentative D call: TRBD1 (5 bases). The germline gives CDR1 SQVTM, CDR2 ANQGSEA. The CDR3 length is 13 residues. V was cut by 4 bases and J by 5 bases, with 12 bases left in between. The CDR3 here is CSVVGPGHNEQFF. For the CDR3, the DNA is TGCAGCGTTGTCGGGCCAGGGCACAATGAGCAGTTCTTC.

The CDR3 region is CASSLQAGFAEQYF. As DNA, the CDR3 is TGTGCCAGCAGCTTACAAGCAGGGTTCGCCGAGCAGTACTTC. The V and J genes are TRBV11-2 and TRBJ2-7; the D gene is possibly TRBD1 (5 bases). The ends were cut back, 2 bases at V and 6 bases at J, with 14 bases in the middle. CDR3 length: 14 amino acids. CDR1 SGHAT and CDR2 FQNNGV come from the germline V gene.

The chain links TRBV20-1 to TRBJ2-1, with a weak D call TRBD2 (6 bases). CDR3 length: 11 residues. Trimming took off 3 bases at V and 9 bases at J, with 9 bases between the two ends. Looked up from germline, CDR1 is DFQATT and CDR2 is SNEGSKA (reference sequence). CDR3 residues: CSASAEGEQFF. The DNA of the CDR3 is TGCAGTGCTAGCGCGGAGGGTGAGCAGTTCTTC.

This rearrangement joins TRBV7-8 to TRBJ2-5; tentative D call: TRBD2 (6 bases). In germline, CDR1 is SGHVS, CDR2 FQNEAQ. V was cut by 1 base and J by 2 bases, with 14 bases left in between. The CDR3 runs to 16 residues. In DNA, the CDR3 is TGTGCCAGCAGCTTAGTAAGGGCGGGGCTTCAAGAGACCCAGTACTTC. Amino acids: CASSLVRAGLQETQYF.

The V gene is TRBV5-1, the J gene TRBJ2-1; D gene uncertain. CDR3 length: 15 amino acids. Germline values: CDR1 SGHRS, CDR2 YFSETQ. With 5 bases removed from V and 6 bases from J, the gap between germline ends came to 18 bases. Here the CDR3 DNA reads TGCGCCAGCAGTCCCACAGCCTCCGCTACCAATGAGCAGTTCTTC. Translating gives CASSPTASATNEQFF.

This clone appeared once. The chain links TRBV9 to TRBJ2-5, with 8 bases identical to TRBD2. The CDR3 extends over 14 amino acids. The germline V gene encodes CDR1 SGDLS and CDR2 YYNGEE. Losses at the gene ends were 3 bases for V and 0 bases for J; bases not matched to a gene: 1. The CDR3 bases are TGTGCCAGCAGCGAGCGGGGGTACCAAGAGACCCAGTACTTC. Translating gives CASSERGYQETQYF.

For the CDR3, the DNA is TGTGCCACCAGCAGAGATGTCTCACTAGCGGGGGCCAGGGAGCAGTTCTTC. Its translation: CATSRDVSLAGAREQFF. The chain joins TRBV15 to TRBJ2-1, with 11 nucleotides matching TRBD2. V dropped 0 bases and J dropped 10; count of bases not matched to a gene: 11. CDR1 is LNHNV, CDR2 YYDKDF, per germline (reference sequence). The CDR3 runs 17 residues.

This chain uses TRBV27 with TRBJ2-5, with TRBD2 identical over 8 bases. J lost 2 bases, V lost 8 bases, and 1 base had no gene match. Germline CDR1 MNHEY, CDR2 SMNVEV (reference sequence). The CDR3 totals 12 residues. Here the CDR3 reads CASGTRQETQYF. CDR3 in DNA: TGTGCCAGCGGGACTAGACAAGAGACCCAGTACTTC.

The chain has TRBV18 and TRBJ1-1; D call uncertain. The germline V gene encodes CDR1 KGHSH and CDR2 LQKENI. Trimming took 5 bases from V and 1 from J, leaving 8 bases between them. CDR3 length equals 13 residues. The CDR3 region is CASSGTANTEAFF. The CDR3 nucleotides are TGTGCCAGCTCAGGTACGGCGAACACTGAAGCTTTCTTT.

This chain connects TRBV6-5 to TRBJ2-7, with D perhaps TRBD1 or TRBD2 (5 bases each). This CDR3 spans 13 amino acids. Between the trimmed V and J ends, which lost 7 bases and 4 bases, there was a span of 14 bases. Germline V gives CDR1 MNHEY, CDR2 SVGAGI. The CDR3 DNA sequence: TGTGCCAGCACCCGCCTCGGGGCGTACGAGCAGTACTTC. As protein: CASTRLGAYEQYF.

The V gene is TRBV30, the J gene TRBJ1-2; 7 bases agree with TRBD1. CDR3 length: 16 residues. CDR1 and CDR2 from the germline V gene are GTSNPN and SVGIG (reference sequence). J gave up 8 bases and V 1 base, and 16 bases lay outside the gene matches. CDR3 protein: CAWSAKEGNRGGGYTF. CDR3 DNA sequence: TGTGCCTGGAGTGCCAAAGAAGGGAACAGGGGTGGGGGCTACACCTTC.